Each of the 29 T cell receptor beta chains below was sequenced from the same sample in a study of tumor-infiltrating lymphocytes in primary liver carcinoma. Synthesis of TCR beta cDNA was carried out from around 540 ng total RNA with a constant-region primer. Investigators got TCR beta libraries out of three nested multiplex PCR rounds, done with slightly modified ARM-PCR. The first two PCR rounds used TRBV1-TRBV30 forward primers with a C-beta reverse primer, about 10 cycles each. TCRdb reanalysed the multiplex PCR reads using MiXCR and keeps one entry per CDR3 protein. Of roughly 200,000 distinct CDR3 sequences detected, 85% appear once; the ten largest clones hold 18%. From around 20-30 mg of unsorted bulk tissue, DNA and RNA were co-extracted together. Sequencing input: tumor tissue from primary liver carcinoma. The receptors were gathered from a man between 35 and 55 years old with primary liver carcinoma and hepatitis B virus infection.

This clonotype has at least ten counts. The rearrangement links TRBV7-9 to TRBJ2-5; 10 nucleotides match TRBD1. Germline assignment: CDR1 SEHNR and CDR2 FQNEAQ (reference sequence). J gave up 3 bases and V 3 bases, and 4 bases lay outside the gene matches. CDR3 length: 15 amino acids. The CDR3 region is CASSFWTGGEETQYF. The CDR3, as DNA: TGTGCCAGCAGCTTCTGGACAGGGGGAGAAGAGACCCAGTACTTC.

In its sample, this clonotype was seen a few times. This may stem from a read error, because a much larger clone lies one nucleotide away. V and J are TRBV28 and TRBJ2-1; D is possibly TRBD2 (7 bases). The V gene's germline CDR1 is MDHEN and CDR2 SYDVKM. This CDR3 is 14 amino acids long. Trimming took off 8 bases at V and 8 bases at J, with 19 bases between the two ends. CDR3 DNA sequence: TGTGCCAGCTGTTCCCCCAGGGAGGGGGATGAGCAGTTCTTC. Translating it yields CASCSPREGDEQFF. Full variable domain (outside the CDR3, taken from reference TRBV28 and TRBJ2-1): DVKVTQSSRYLVKRTGEKVFLECVQDMDHENMFWYRQDPGLGLRLIYFSYDVKMKEKGDIPEGYSVSREKKERFSLILESASTNQTSMYLCASCSPREGDEQFFGPGTRLTVL.

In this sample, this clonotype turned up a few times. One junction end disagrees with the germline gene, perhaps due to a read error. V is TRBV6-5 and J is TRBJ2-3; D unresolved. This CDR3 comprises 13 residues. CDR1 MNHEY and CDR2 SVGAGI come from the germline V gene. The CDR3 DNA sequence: TGTGCCAACAGTCTCCAGAGCACAGATACGCAATATTTT. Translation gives CANSLQSTDTQYF.

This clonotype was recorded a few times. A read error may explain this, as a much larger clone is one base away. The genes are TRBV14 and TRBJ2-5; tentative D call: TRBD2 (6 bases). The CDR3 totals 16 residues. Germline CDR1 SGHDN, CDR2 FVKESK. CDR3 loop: CTSSQHRDSRPETQYF. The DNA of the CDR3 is TGTACCAGCAGCCAACATCGGGACTCTCGGCCAGAGACCCAGTACTTC. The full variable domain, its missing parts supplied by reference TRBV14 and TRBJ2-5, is EAGVTQFPSHSVIEKGQTVTLRCDPISGHDNLYWYRRVMGKEIKFLLHFVKESKQDESGMPNNRFLAERTGGTYSTLKVQPAELEDSGVYFCTSSQHRDSRPETQYFGPGTRLLVL.

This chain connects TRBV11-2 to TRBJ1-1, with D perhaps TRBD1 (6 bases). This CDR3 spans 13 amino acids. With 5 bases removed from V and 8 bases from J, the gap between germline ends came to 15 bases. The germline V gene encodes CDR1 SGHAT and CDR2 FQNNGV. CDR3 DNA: TGTGCCAGCAGCCTTTCTACTGGGACAGAAGCTTTCTTT. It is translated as CASSLSTGTEAFF.

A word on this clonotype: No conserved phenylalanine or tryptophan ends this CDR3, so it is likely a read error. CDR3 sequence (DNA): TGTACCAGCATTTCTACACGGGACTCTTACAATGAGCAGTTCTTG. It codes for CTSISTRDSYNEQFL. The chain joins TRBV6-1 to TRBJ2-1; perhaps TRBD2 as D (6 bases). The CDR3 runs to 15 residues. Germline CDR1 MNHNS, CDR2 SASEGT.

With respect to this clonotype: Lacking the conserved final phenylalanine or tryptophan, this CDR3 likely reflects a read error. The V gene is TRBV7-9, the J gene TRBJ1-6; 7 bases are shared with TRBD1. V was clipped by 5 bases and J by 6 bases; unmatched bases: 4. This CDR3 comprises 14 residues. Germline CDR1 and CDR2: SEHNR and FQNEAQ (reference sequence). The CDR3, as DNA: TGTGCCAGCAGCCCTCAGGGGGGTAATTCACCCCTCCACTCT. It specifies CASSPQGGNSPLHS.

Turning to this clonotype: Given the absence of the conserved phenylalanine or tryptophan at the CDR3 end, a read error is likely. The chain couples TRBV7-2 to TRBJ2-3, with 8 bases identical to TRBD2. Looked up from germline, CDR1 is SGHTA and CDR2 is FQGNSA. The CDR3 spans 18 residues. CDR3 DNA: TGTGCCAGCAGCTTAGTCCCCGCAAGAGCGGGAGATGCAGATATGCAGTATCTT. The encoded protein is CASSLVPARAGDADMQYL.

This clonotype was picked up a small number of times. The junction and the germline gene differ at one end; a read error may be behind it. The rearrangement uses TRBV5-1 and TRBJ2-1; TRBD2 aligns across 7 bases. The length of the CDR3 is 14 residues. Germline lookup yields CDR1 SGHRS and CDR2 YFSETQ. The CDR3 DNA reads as TGCGCCAGCAGCTTGGAGGGCGGGAGCCATGAGCAGTTATTC. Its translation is CASSLEGGSHEQLF.

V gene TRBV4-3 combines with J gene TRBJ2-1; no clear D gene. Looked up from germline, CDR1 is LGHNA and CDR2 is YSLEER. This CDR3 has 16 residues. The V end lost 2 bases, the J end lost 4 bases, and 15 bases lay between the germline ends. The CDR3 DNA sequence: TGCGCCAGCAGCCAACATGGAGACACCCTATACAATGAGCAGTTCTTC. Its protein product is CASSQHGDTLYNEQFF.

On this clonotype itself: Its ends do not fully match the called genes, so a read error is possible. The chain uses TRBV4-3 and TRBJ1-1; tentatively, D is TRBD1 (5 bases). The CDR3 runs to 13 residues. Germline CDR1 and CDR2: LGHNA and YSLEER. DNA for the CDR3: TGCGCCAGCAGCCAAGGGGGGAATACTGAAGCTTCCTTT. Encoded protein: CASSQGGNTEASF.

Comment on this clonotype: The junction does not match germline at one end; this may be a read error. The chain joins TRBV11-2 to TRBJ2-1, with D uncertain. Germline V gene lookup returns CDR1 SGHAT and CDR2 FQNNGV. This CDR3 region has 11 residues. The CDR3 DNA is TGTGCTAGCAGCTCCGCTACTTGGCAGTTCTTC. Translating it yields CASSSATWQFF.

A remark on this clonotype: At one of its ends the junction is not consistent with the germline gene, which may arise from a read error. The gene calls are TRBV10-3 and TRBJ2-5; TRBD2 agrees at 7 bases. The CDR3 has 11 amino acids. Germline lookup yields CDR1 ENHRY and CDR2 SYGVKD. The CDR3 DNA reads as TGTGCCATCGGGGGGGGAGAGACCCACTATTTC. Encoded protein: CAIGGGETHYF.

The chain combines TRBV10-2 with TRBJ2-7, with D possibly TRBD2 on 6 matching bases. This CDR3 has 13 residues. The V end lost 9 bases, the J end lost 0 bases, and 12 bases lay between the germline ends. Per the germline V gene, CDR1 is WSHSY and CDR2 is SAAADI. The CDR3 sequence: CARTRGFSYEQYF. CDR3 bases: TGCGCCAGAACGCGGGGCTTCTCCTACGAGCAGTACTTC.

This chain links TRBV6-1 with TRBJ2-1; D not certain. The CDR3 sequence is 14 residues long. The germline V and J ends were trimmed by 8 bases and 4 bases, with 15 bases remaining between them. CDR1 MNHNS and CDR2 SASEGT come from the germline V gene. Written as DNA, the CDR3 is TGTGCCAGCTCCGTCACTTCTCAGTACAATGAGCAGTTCTTC. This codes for CASSVTSQYNEQFF.

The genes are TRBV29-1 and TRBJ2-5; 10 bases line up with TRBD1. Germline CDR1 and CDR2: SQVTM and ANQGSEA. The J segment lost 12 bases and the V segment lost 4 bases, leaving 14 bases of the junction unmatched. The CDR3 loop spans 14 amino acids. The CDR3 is CSVVSGTGEEAKYF. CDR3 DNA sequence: TGCAGCGTTGTTTCCGGGACAGGGGAAGAGGCCAAGTACTTC.

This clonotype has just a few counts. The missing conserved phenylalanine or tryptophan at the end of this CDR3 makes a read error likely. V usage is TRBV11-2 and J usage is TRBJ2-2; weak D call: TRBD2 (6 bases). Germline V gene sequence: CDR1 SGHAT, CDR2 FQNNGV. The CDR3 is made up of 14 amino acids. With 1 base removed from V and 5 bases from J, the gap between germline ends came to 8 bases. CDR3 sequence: CASSLGGETGELFL. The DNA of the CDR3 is TGTGCCAGCAGCTTAGGCGGGGAAACCGGGGAGCTGTTTCTT.

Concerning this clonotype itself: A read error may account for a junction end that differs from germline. DNA of the CDR3: TGTGCCAGCAGCTACGGGACAGGGGAATCACCCCTACACTTT. This sequence encodes CASSYGTGESPLHF. The rearrangement links TRBV12-3 or TRBV12-4 to TRBJ1-6, with 10 bases lining up with TRBD1. The CDR3 has 14 residues.

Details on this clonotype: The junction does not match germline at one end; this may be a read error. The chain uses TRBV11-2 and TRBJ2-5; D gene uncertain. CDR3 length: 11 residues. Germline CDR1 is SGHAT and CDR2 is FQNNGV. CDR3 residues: CVSTLGETQYF. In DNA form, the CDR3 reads TGTGTCAGCACTTTGGGGGAGACCCAGTACTTC.

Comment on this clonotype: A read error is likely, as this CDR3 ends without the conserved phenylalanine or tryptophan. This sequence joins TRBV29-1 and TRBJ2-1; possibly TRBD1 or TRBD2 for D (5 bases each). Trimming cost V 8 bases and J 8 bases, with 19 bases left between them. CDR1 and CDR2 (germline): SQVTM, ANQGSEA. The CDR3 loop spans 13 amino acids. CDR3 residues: CSIGLLRGDEQFL. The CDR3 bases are TGCAGCATTGGACTGCTTAGAGGGGATGAGCAGTTCCTC.

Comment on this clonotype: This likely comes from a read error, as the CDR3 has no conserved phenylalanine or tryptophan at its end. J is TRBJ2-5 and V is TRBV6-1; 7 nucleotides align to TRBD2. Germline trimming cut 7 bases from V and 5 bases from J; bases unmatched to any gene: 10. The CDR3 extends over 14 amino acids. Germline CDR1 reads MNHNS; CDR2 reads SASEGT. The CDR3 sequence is CASNAGLVQETQYL. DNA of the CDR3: TGTGCCAGCAATGCAGGACTAGTCCAGGAGACCCAGTACCTC.

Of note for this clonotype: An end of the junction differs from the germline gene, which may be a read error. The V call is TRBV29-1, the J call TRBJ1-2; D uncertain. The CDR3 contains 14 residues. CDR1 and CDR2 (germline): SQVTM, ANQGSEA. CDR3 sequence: CSVEAEEGVEGYTF. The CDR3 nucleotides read TGCAGCGTTGAAGCGGAAGAAGGCGTGGAAGGCTACACATTC.

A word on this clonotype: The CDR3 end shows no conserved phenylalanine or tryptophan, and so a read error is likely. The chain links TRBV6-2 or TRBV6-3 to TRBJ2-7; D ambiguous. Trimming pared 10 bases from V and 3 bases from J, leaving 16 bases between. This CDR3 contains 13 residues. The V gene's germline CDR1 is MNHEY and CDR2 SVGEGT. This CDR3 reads CATSPEWVYEQYI. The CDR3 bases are TGTGCCACCAGCCCCGAATGGGTCTACGAGCAGTACATC.

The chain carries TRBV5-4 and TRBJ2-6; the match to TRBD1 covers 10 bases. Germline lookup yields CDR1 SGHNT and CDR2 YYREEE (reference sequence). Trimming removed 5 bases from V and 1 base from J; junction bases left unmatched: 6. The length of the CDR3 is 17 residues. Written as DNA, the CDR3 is TGTGCCAGCAGTCAGGGACAGGGGACATCTGGGGCCAACGTCCTGACTTTC. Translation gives CASSQGQGTSGANVLTF.

The CDR3 bases are TGTGCCAGCAGTATAGAGGGTCGCGCCTACACCTTC. The encoded protein is CASSIEGRAYTF. The chain couples TRBV12-3 or TRBV12-4 to TRBJ1-2, with D uncertain. Trimming removed 5 bases from V and 10 bases from J, with 14 bases in between. The CDR3 length is 12 residues.

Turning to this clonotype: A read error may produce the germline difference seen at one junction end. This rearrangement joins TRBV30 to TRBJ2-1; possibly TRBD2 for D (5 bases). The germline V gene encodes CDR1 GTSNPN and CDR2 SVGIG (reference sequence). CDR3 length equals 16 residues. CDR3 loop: CVLSRPGSESYYEQFF. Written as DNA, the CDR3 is TGTGTCTTGAGCCGGCCGGGGTCTGAGTCCTACTATGAGCAGTTCTTC. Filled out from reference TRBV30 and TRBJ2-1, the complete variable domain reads SQTIHQWPATLVQPVGSPLSLECTVEGTSNPNLYWYRQAAGRGLQLLFYSVGIGQISSEVPQNLSASRPQDRQFILSSKKLLLSDSGFYLCVLSRPGSESYYEQFFGPGTRLTVL.

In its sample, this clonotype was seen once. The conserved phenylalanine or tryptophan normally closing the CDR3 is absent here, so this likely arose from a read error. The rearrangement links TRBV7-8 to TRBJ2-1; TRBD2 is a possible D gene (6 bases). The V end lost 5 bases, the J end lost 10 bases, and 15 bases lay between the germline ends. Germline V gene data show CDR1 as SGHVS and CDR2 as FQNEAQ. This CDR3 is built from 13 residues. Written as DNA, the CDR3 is TGTGCCAGCAGCCTAGAGCGGGCCGGGGAGCAGTTCCTC. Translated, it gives CASSLERAGEQFL.

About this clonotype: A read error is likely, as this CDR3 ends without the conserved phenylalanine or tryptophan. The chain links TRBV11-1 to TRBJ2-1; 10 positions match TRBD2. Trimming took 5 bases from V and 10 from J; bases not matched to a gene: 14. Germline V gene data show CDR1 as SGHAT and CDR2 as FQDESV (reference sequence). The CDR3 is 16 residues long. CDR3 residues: CASSPRGLARVGEQFL. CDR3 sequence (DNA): TGTGCCAGCAGCCCCCGGGGACTAGCGAGAGTGGGGGAGCAGTTCTTG.

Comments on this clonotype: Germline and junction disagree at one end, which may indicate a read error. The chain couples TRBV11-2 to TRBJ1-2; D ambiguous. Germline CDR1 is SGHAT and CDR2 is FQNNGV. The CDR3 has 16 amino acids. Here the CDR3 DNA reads TGTACCAGCAGCTTAGATTCGGTAGCCTATTCTCGAGACCACACCTTC. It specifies CTSSLDSVAYSRDHTF.